One sample yielded the 10 T cell receptor beta chains listed below, sequenced in a study of graft-versus-host responses after intestinal transplantation. Antigen specificity for these receptors is unknown. Clones were sequenced by immunoSEQ multiplex PCR, and TCRdb holds only the in-frame ones, with some missing. Found here are 85,000 to 100,000 clones, less than 95% of them singletons; the top ten hold less than 0.08%. The source material was unstimulated CD8+ T cells sorted from spleen or lymph node cells, sampled before transplant. The receptors stem from a human donor who was the organ donor for an intestinal transplant.

V usage is TRBV6-5 and J usage is TRBJ2-1; D perhaps matches TRBD1 (5 bases). The ends were cut back, 0 bases at V and 7 bases at J, with 16 bases in the middle. The length of the CDR3 is 16 residues. Germline CDR1 reads MNHEY; CDR2 reads SVGAGI. The CDR3 DNA is TGTGCCAGCAGTTACTCGCTCCCAGGGCTCGAGAATGAGCAGTTCTTC. Translating gives CASSYSLPGLENEQFF.

This chain links TRBV14 with TRBJ2-1; 7 bases map to TRBD2. The CDR3 length is 15 residues. V dropped 3 bases and J dropped 4; count of bases not matched to a gene: 6. From germline, CDR1 is SGHDN and CDR2 FVKESK. CDR3 DNA: TGTGCCAGCAGCCACGAGCGGGACCCTTACAATGAGCAGTTCTTC. This encodes CASSHERDPYNEQFF.

This chain joins TRBV27 and TRBJ2-3; 11 positions agree with TRBD2. There are 19 residues in the CDR3. Losses at the gene ends were 2 bases for V and 4 bases for J; bases not matched to a gene: 14. Germline loops: CDR1 MNHEY, CDR2 SMNVEV (reference sequence). CDR3 protein: CASSLIWGLAGGPSDTQYF. DNA of the CDR3: TGTGCCAGCAGTTTAATTTGGGGGTTAGCGGGAGGGCCATCAGATACGCAGTATTTT.

The rearrangement links TRBV9 to TRBJ1-2; a weak D match, TRBD1 (5 bases). V lost 3 bases, J lost 4 bases, and 13 bases lay in between. Germline V lookup: CDR1 SGDLS, CDR2 YYNGEE. This CDR3 comprises 14 residues. As DNA, the CDR3 is TGTGCCAGCAGCGGCTCCGGGGGAGGCTATGGCTACACCTTC. Translating it yields CASSGSGGGYGYTF.

Here the CDR3 DNA reads TGTGCCAGCAGCCAAGTTACAGGGGGTAACGAGCAGTACTTC. It specifies CASSQVTGGNEQYF. The rearrangement links TRBV14 to TRBJ2-7; 8 bases are a match to TRBD1. The CDR3 spans 14 residues. The V gene's germline CDR1 is SGHDN and CDR2 FVKESK. With V trimmed by 1 base and J by 5 bases, 4 bases remained unmatched. Variable domain in full (rest from reference TRBV14 and TRBJ2-7): EAGVTQFPSHSVIEKGQTVTLRCDPISGHDNLYWYRRVMGKEIKFLLHFVKESKQDESGMPNNRFLAERTGGTYSTLKVQPAELEDSGVYFCASSQVTGGNEQYFGPGTRLTVT.

The rearrangement uses TRBV28 and TRBJ2-3; 8 bases match TRBD2. The germline V gene has CDR1 MDHEN and CDR2 SYDVKM. The CDR3 is made up of 17 amino acids. The trim removed 0 bases at V and 0 bases at J, leaving 5 bases unmatched. CDR3 amino acids: CASSLWKLAESTDTQYF. The CDR3 nucleotides read TGTGCCAGCAGTTTATGGAAACTAGCGGAAAGCACAGATACGCAGTATTTT. The full variable domain, rest sourced from reference TRBV28 and TRBJ2-3, is DVKVTQSSRYLVKRTGEKVFLECVQDMDHENMFWYRQDPGLGLRLIYFSYDVKMKEKGDIPEGYSVSREKKERFSLILESASTNQTSMYLCASSLWKLAESTDTQYFGPGTRLTVL.

The chain joins TRBV27 to TRBJ2-3; 14 bases align to TRBD2. J was trimmed by 9 bases and V by 5 bases; bases with no gene match: 10. Germline lookup yields CDR1 MNHEY and CDR2 SMNVEV (reference sequence). The CDR3 is made up of 16 amino acids. DNA for the CDR3: TGTGCCAGCAGTCCGATAGCGGGACTAGCGGGAGTCACGCAGTATTTT. It encodes CASSPIAGLAGVTQYF.

This clone was seen once. Other DNA variants within this sample encode the same CDR3. This chain links TRBV4-1 with TRBJ2-7, with D perhaps TRBD2 (6 bases). Between the trimmed V and J ends, which lost 2 bases and 1 base, there was a span of 21 bases. CDR3 size: 18 residues. The germline gives CDR1 MGHRA, CDR2 YSYEKL. The chain's CDR3 is CASSQLTTTSPISYEQYF. In nucleotides, the CDR3 is TGCGCCAGCAGCCAATTGACCACTACTAGCCCTATTTCCTACGAGCAGTACTTC.

The chain carries TRBV28 and TRBJ2-7; D is perhaps TRBD1 (6 bases). V lost 5 bases, J lost 0 bases, and 14 bases lay in between. Germline V CDR1 and CDR2: MDHEN, SYDVKM. The CDR3 extends over 15 amino acids. For the CDR3, the DNA is TGTGCCAGCAGTCCCTCGACAGGCAGCTCCTACGAGCAGTACTTC. Translation gives CASSPSTGSSYEQYF.

This clone is a singleton in its sample. The chain uses TRBV10-2 and TRBJ2-7; 8 nucleotides line up with TRBD2. CDR1 is WSHSY, CDR2 SAAADI, per germline. The length of the CDR3 is 13 residues. V shed 8 bases, J shed 4 bases, and the junction held 7 bases outside the gene matches. The CDR3 DNA reads as TGCGCCAGCTTAAGCGGGAGTAGTTACGAGCAGTACTTC. Translating gives CASLSGSSYEQYF.